A single sample is the source of the 14 T cell receptor beta chains below, sequenced in a study of beta chain features in type 1 diabetes (dated by TCRdb to the late 2010s). Receptor libraries were prepared by the immunoSEQ multiplex PCR assay. The entire isolated RNA was reverse transcribed using the High Capacity cDNA Reverse Transcription Kit, and thus expressed TCRB transcripts were sequenced. This is the immuneACCESS table as TCRdb keeps it, with only in-frame sequences that have V and J called. A part of the clones is gone; compared with another copy, unresolved V genes explain less than half, and the rest is unexplained. For this sample there are roughly 500,000 clones; around 28% appear just once. Almost 0.065% of the sample is taken by the ten largest. Sequenced: naive CD4+ T cells from blood. This specimen's cell subset or site label, interpreted: true naive CD4+ T cells. The receptors shown here come from a young man in good health.

This clone was seen only a few times. The CDR3 protein is CAWNLAGAEQFF. CDR3 in DNA: TGTGCCTGGAATTTAGCGGGAGCTGAGCAGTTCTTC. V is TRBV30 and J is TRBJ2-1; 9 bases are a match to TRBD2. This CDR3 is 12 amino acids long. The trim removed 4 bases at V and 9 bases at J, leaving 4 bases unmatched. The germline CDR1 and CDR2 sequences are GTSNPN and SVGIG (reference sequence).

This clone came up once. The CDR3 spells CTSSQRSRGYTGELFF. DNA of the CDR3: TGCACCAGCAGCCAGAGGTCCAGGGGTTACACCGGGGAGCTGTTTTTT. The chain links TRBV1 to TRBJ2-2; TRBD1 is the table's D call and was not checked against the DNA. TRBV1 is listed as a pseudogene. This CDR3 has 16 residues.

This clone was seen a few times. The chain recombines TRBV7-2 with TRBJ1-1; D ambiguous. This CDR3 is built from 13 residues. V lost 0 bases and J 4 bases, leaving 6 bases between the germline ends. CDR1 is SGHTA, CDR2 FQGNSA, per germline. This CDR3 is CASSLAEATEAFF. The CDR3 region has the DNA TGTGCCAGCAGCTTAGCGGAGGCCACTGAAGCTTTCTTT.

The chain carries TRBV30 and TRBJ2-7; D is perhaps TRBD2 (6 bases). Germline V gene data show CDR1 as GTSNPN and CDR2 as SVGIG (reference sequence). Between the trimmed V and J ends, which lost 1 base and 2 bases, there was a span of 9 bases. This CDR3 is 13 amino acids long. CDR3 nucleotides: TGTGCCTGGAGTGCCGCGGGAACCTACGAGCAGTACTTC. Residues: CAWSAAGTYEQYF.

This clone occurred a few times. The rearrangement links TRBV29-1 to TRBJ2-1, with TRBD2 as a possible D gene (6 bases). V was pared by 3 bases and J by 8 bases, with 11 bases between. CDR3 length: 12 amino acids. CDR1 and CDR2 from the germline V gene are SQVTM and ANQGSEA. The CDR3 sequence is CSVERLVDEQFF. The CDR3 DNA sequence: TGCAGCGTTGAGAGACTAGTCGATGAGCAGTTCTTC.

The V and J genes are TRBV4-3 and TRBJ2-2; a possible D gene is TRBD1 (5 bases). Germline CDR1 reads LGHNA; CDR2 reads YSLEER. This CDR3 is 13 amino acids long. The V end lost 4 bases, the J end lost 7 bases, and 10 bases lay between the germline ends. The CDR3 DNA sequence: TGCGCCAGCAGCCTCTCAGGGCTCGGGGAGCTGTTTTTT. Protein: CASSLSGLGELFF.

The chain combines TRBV7-9 with TRBJ2-1; no clear D gene. The CDR3 totals 15 residues. The germline gives CDR1 SEHNR, CDR2 FQNEAQ (reference sequence). Trimming left V 2 bases short and J 2 bases short, with 10 bases between. This chain's CDR3 is CASSLSLVAYNEQFF. The CDR3 bases are TGTGCCAGCAGCTTAAGTCTAGTAGCCTACAATGAGCAGTTCTTC.

A word on this clone: Other DNA sequences from this sample encode an identical CDR3 as well. J is TRBJ2-1 and V is TRBV7-2; 7 nucleotides align to TRBD1. CDR1 is SGHTA and CDR2 is FQGNSA in the germline V gene. CDR3 length: 14 amino acids. After removal of 3 bases from V and 6 bases from J, the junction contained 5 bases not matched to a gene. The CDR3 DNA reads TGTGCCAGCAGCTTGGGACCAGGGGGCAATGAGCAGTTCTTC. Translation gives CASSLGPGGNEQFF. Drawing the rest from reference TRBV7-2 and TRBJ2-1, the complete variable domain is GAGVSQSPSNKVTEKGKDVELRCDPISGHTALYWYRQSLGQGLEFLIYFQGNSAPDKSGLPSDRFSAERTGGSVSTLTIQRTQQEDSAVYLCASSLGPGGNEQFFGPGTRLTVL.

The J gene is TRBJ2-2, the V gene TRBV11-2, with D hard to call. The germline CDR1 and CDR2 sequences are SGHAT and FQNNGV. This CDR3 comprises 14 residues. Trimming pared 4 bases from V and 6 bases from J, leaving 12 bases between. CDR3 sequence: CASSSLNRAGELFF. For the CDR3, the DNA is TGTGCCAGCAGCTCCCTCAATCGGGCCGGGGAGCTGTTTTTT.

The rearrangement joins TRBV7-2 to TRBJ2-3; maybe TRBD2 (7 bases). The CDR3 sequence is 13 residues long. The germline V and J ends were trimmed by 2 bases and 8 bases, with 11 bases remaining between them. The germline V gene encodes CDR1 SGHTA and CDR2 FQGNSA. The CDR3 is CASSLYREGTQYF. CDR3 coding DNA: TGTGCCAGCAGCTTATACAGGGAGGGTACGCAGTATTTT.

The CDR3 DNA reads TGTGCCTGGGGGACTAGCGGGATTAGAGACATGGTGCAGTATTTT. It translates to CAWGTSGIRDMVQYF. The chain is built from TRBV30 and TRBJ2-3, with TRBD2 identical over 13 bases. The germline V gene encodes CDR1 GTSNPN and CDR2 SVGIG (reference sequence). The junction had 13 bases not matched to a gene; V was cut back by 5 bases and J by 11 bases. This CDR3 contains 15 residues.

The gene calls are TRBV20-1 and TRBJ2-5, with 7 bases that match TRBD1. The CDR3 extends over 11 amino acids. Germline V gene data show CDR1 as DFQATT and CDR2 as SNEGSKA (reference sequence). The V gene end was trimmed by 4 bases and the J gene end by 5 bases; junction bases not matched to a gene: 1. CDR3 nucleotide sequence: TGCAGTGCTAAGACAGGGGAGACCCAGTACTTC. Translation gives CSAKTGETQYF.

This rearrangement joins TRBV5-1 to TRBJ2-3, with 7 nucleotides matching TRBD2. The germline CDR1 and CDR2 sequences are SGHRS and YFSETQ. This CDR3 is 15 amino acids long. J gave up 1 base and V 4 bases, and 6 bases lay outside the gene matches. The CDR3 bases are TGCGCCAGCAGCGTCCCTAGCGGTGGCACAGATACGCAGTATTTT. Translating it yields CASSVPSGGTDTQYF. The entire variable domain, with the rest obtained from reference TRBV5-1 and TRBJ2-3, is as follows: KAGVTQTPRYLIKTRGQQVTLSCSPISGHRSVSWYQQTPGQGLQFLFEYFSETQRNKGNFPGRFSGRQFSNSRSEMNVSTLELGDSALYLCASSVPSGGTDTQYFGPGTRLTVL.

As concerns this clone: Other DNA variants within this sample encode the same CDR3. The CDR3 protein is CASSSTSGTDTQYF. For the CDR3, the DNA is TGTGCCAGCAGCTCCACTTCGGGTACAGATACGCAGTATTTT. This chain joins TRBV7-2 and TRBJ2-3; D gene unclear. The germline V gene has CDR1 SGHTA and CDR2 FQGNSA. Trimming stripped 4 bases from V and 3 bases from J, with 11 bases between. The CDR3 contains 14 residues.